Shown below are 29 T cell receptor beta chains from a single sample sequenced in a study of human T cells and chemical hapten exposure. Indicated time point: patch test 3, about 24 weeks after DPC sensitization. Specified treatment: therapeutic diphenylcyclopropenone sensitization with weekly scalp DPC. TCRdb re-derived calls from the RACE reads in MiXCR, one entry per CDR3 protein. This sample yields more than 150,000 distinct CDR3 sequences, of which approximately 26% are seen a single time; 2% to 2.5% belongs to the top ten. Here the sequenced sample was whole blood, taken in connection with sensitization to the hapten diphenylcyclopropenone (DPC). These receptors were collected from a middle-aged woman with alopecia areata. Some clones in this sample may be carry-over from other donors' samples.

The rearrangement links TRBV30 to TRBJ1-3, with D possibly matching TRBD1 (5 bases). Germline CDR1 and CDR2: GTSNPN and SVGIG (reference sequence). Trimming took off 1 base at V and 0 bases at J, with 10 bases between the two ends. This CDR3 is 15 amino acids long. The CDR3, as DNA: TGTGCCTGGAGTGCCACCGGGACCTCTGGAAACACCATATATTTT. It is translated as CAWSATGTSGNTIYF.

This chain uses TRBV9 with TRBJ2-2; 9 bases fit TRBD1. The CDR3 sequence is 15 residues long. Germline trimming cut 0 bases from V and 5 bases from J; bases unmatched to any gene: 2. The germline CDR1 and CDR2 sequences are SGDLS and YYNGEE. In DNA form, the CDR3 reads TGTGCCAGCAGCGTAGAGGGGACAGGGACCGGGGAGCTGTTTTTT. Protein product: CASSVEGTGTGELFF.

This clonotype came up a few times. The chain couples TRBV20-1 to TRBJ2-4; TRBD1 matches 9 bases. V lost 3 bases and J lost 8; bases outside the gene matches: 8. Germline loops: CDR1 DFQATT, CDR2 SNEGSKA (reference sequence). This CDR3 has 14 amino acids. Here the CDR3 DNA reads TGCAGTGCTAGTAAGGACAGGGGTCCGGACATTCAGTACTTC. Amino acid sequence: CSASKDRGPDIQYF.

The gene calls are TRBV27 and TRBJ2-1; 8 nucleotides agree with TRBD2. Trimming at V came to 5 bases and at J to 2 bases, leaving 5 bases not matched to a gene. Per the germline V gene, CDR1 is MNHEY and CDR2 is SMNVEV (reference sequence). The CDR3 contains 15 residues. CDR3 bases: TGTGCCAGCAGTAGGGCGGGACTAGCCTACAATGAGCAGTTCTTC. Its protein product is CASSRAGLAYNEQFF.

This clonotype was seen a few times. The junction differs from germline at one of its ends, possibly a read error. This chain links TRBV5-1 with TRBJ2-7; D is possibly TRBD1 (6 bases). The CDR3 has 15 residues. CDR1 and CDR2 (germline): SGHRS, YFSETQ. CDR3 residues: CASSTSLSTGRGLDF. DNA for the CDR3: TGCGCCAGCAGCACATCTCTTTCGACAGGTAGAGGCCTGGACTTC.

This clonotype was observed a handful of times. V and J are TRBV11-2 and TRBJ2-3, with 7 bases lining up with TRBD2. The germline CDR1 and CDR2 sequences are SGHAT and FQNNGV. V shed 1 base and J 6 bases; nucleotides not matched to a gene: 4. CDR3 length equals 14 residues. CDR3 protein: CASSLAARGDTQYF. For the CDR3, the DNA is TGTGCCAGCAGCTTAGCCGCGCGGGGGGATACGCAGTATTTT.

The gene calls are TRBV7-9 and TRBJ2-2, with D hard to call. This CDR3 spans 16 amino acids. Germline CDR1 is SEHNR and CDR2 is FQNEAQ (reference sequence). V lost 1 base and J 0 bases, leaving 9 bases between the germline ends. This CDR3 reads CASSLDVAANTGELFF. The CDR3 nucleotides are TGTGCCAGCAGCTTAGACGTTGCAGCGAACACCGGGGAGCTGTTTTTT.

This clonotype was counted between two and nine times. The chain couples TRBV24-1 to TRBJ2-2; tentative D call: TRBD1 (5 bases). The CDR3 covers 13 residues. Trimming shortened V by 8 bases and J by 0 bases, and 6 bases separated the two germline ends. In germline, CDR1 is KGHDR, CDR2 SFDVKD. The CDR3 bases are TGTGCCACCAAGGGGCCGAACACCGGGGAGCTGTTTTTT. This gives the protein CATKGPNTGELFF.

This clonotype was seen many times. The chain uses TRBV20-1 and TRBJ1-5; D unresolved. This CDR3 comprises 13 residues. The V gene's germline CDR1 is DFQATT and CDR2 SNEGSKA (reference sequence). The V end lost 4 bases, the J end lost 3 bases, and 10 bases lay between the germline ends. CDR3 amino acids: CSAKQPNNQPQHF. In nucleotides, the CDR3 is TGCAGTGCTAAGCAGCCCAACAATCAGCCCCAGCATTTT.

In the case of this clonotype: A much larger clone sits a single nucleotide away, making a read error possible. The rearrangement uses TRBV10-3 and TRBJ1-5; 7 nucleotides line up with TRBD1. J was trimmed by 2 bases and V by 5 bases; bases with no gene match: 3. In germline, CDR1 is ENHRY, CDR2 SYGVKD. This CDR3 has 14 amino acids. DNA of the CDR3: TGTGCCATCAGTCAGGGGGTCGGCAATCAGCCCCAGCATTTT. Translated: CAISQGVGNQPQHF.

The chain employs TRBV5-1 and TRBJ2-7; tentatively, D is TRBD2 (6 bases). From germline, CDR1 is SGHRS and CDR2 YFSETQ. Trimming removed 0 bases at V and 1 base at J, with 14 bases between. The CDR3 extends over 16 amino acids. Here the CDR3 DNA reads TGCGCCAGCAGCTTGGGACCGGGAGCTAATTCCTACGAGCAGTACTTC. Amino acid sequence: CASSLGPGANSYEQYF.

CDR3 bases: TGTGCCAGCAGCCGGACTGTGGCGGACTACAATGAGCAGTTCTTC. This encodes CASSRTVADYNEQFF. The genes are TRBV7-8 and TRBJ2-1, with D maybe TRBD2 (5 bases). Germline assignment: CDR1 SGHVS and CDR2 FQNEAQ. Trimming took off 5 bases at V and 3 bases at J, with 14 bases between the two ends. The CDR3 spans 15 residues.

Concerning this clonotype itself: Germline is not matched at one junction end, which may reflect a read error. The chain couples TRBV7-9 to TRBJ1-2; 7 nucleotides match TRBD1. In germline, CDR1 is SEHNR, CDR2 FQNEAQ (reference sequence). CDR3 size: 19 residues. In nucleotides, the CDR3 is TGTGCCAGCAGCTTTTTCCCTACCACGAGGGACAGTGGAAAGTATGGCTACAACTTC. Translating gives CASSFFPTTRDSGKYGYNF.

The gene calls are TRBV4-3 and TRBJ1-3, with D perhaps TRBD1 (5 bases). The CDR3 contains 15 residues. Germline CDR1 LGHNA, CDR2 YSLEER. V was trimmed by 0 bases and J by 5 bases, leaving 11 bases between them. The CDR3 sequence is CASSQDYRRRNTIYF. The DNA of the CDR3 is TGCGCCAGCAGCCAAGATTACAGGAGGAGAAACACCATATATTTT.

This clonotype appeared a few times. The J gene is TRBJ2-7, the V gene TRBV18; D is possibly TRBD1 or TRBD2 (7 bases each). The germline V gene encodes CDR1 KGHSH and CDR2 LQKENI. The CDR3 sequence is 16 residues long. V shed 6 bases and J shed 0 bases, with 18 bases lying between them. The CDR3 DNA reads as TGTGCCAGCTCCCCAGGGGGGGGCCCAAGCTCCTACGAGCAGTACTTC. This encodes CASSPGGGPSSYEQYF.

This sequence joins TRBV12-3 or TRBV12-4 and TRBJ2-1, with 7 bases identical to TRBD1. Trimming removed 8 bases from V and 3 bases from J; junction bases left unmatched: 7. The CDR3 sequence is 14 residues long. CDR3 sequence: CASWETGRYNEQFF. CDR3 bases: TGTGCCAGCTGGGAGACAGGGCGCTACAATGAGCAGTTCTTC.

This clonotype has just a few counts. The chain links TRBV24-1 to TRBJ2-3; TRBD1 agrees at 7 bases. Trimming at V came to 6 bases and at J to 6 bases, leaving 5 bases not matched to a gene. CDR1 is KGHDR, CDR2 SFDVKD, per germline. The length of the CDR3 is 13 residues. The CDR3 nucleotides read TGTGCCACCAGTTTACAGGGGATGGATACGCAGTATTTT. It specifies CATSLQGMDTQYF.

V usage is TRBV7-9 and J usage is TRBJ1-2; possibly TRBD1 for D (6 bases). Trimming removed 1 base from V and 6 bases from J, with 15 bases in between. This CDR3 has 15 amino acids. Germline V CDR1 and CDR2: SEHNR, FQNEAQ (reference sequence). The CDR3 loop reads CASSLDLGANNGYTF. The CDR3 DNA reads TGTGCCAGCAGCTTAGATCTGGGGGCGAATAATGGCTACACCTTC.

This clonotype appeared a few times. The V gene is TRBV29-1, the J gene TRBJ2-2, with 10 nucleotides matching TRBD1. Germline CDR1 and CDR2: SQVTM and ANQGSEA. V dropped 6 bases and J dropped 3; count of bases not matched to a gene: 7. The CDR3 sequence is 15 residues long. The DNA of the CDR3 is TGCAGCGTCTATACCGGGACAGGGGACACCGGGGAGCTGTTTTTT. It yields the protein CSVYTGTGDTGELFF.

There are a few counts of this clonotype. This chain uses TRBV7-2 with TRBJ1-1, with D uncertain. Trimming took off 3 bases at V and 2 bases at J, with 7 bases between the two ends. Germline V gene data show CDR1 as SGHTA and CDR2 as FQGNSA. The length of the CDR3 is 13 residues. DNA for the CDR3: TGTGCCAGCAGCTTCGGATCTAACACTGAAGCTTTCTTT. Amino acids: CASSFGSNTEAFF.

This clonotype has a count of ten or more. This chain connects TRBV7-9 to TRBJ2-3, with D possibly called TRBD1 or TRBD2 (5 bases each). Germline V gene lookup returns CDR1 SEHNR and CDR2 FQNEAQ (reference sequence). The CDR3 totals 14 residues. Trimming left V 3 bases short and J 1 base short, with 8 bases between. The CDR3 protein is CASSLRGGTDTQYF. The CDR3 nucleotides are TGTGCCAGCAGCTTGAGGGGTGGCACAGATACGCAGTATTTT.

This rearrangement joins TRBV14 to TRBJ1-1, with no clear D. The CDR3 consists of 13 residues. Trimming took 3 bases from V and 1 from J, leaving 6 bases between them. In germline, CDR1 is SGHDN, CDR2 FVKESK. CDR3 amino acids: CASSQGWNTEAFF. The CDR3, as DNA: TGTGCCAGCAGCCAGGGGTGGAACACTGAAGCTTTCTTT.

V and J are TRBV7-9 and TRBJ2-3; a possible D gene is TRBD2 (5 bases). Trimming removed 0 bases from V and 6 bases from J, with 13 bases in between. The germline V gene encodes CDR1 SEHNR and CDR2 FQNEAQ (reference sequence). The CDR3 has 15 amino acids. The CDR3 here is CASSLALAQEDTQYF. The DNA for the CDR3 is TGTGCCAGCAGCTTAGCGTTAGCGCAAGAGGATACGCAGTATTTT.

The table lists this clonotype with a few counts. The rearrangement joins TRBV15 to TRBJ1-1; unclear D gene. The CDR3 loop spans 13 amino acids. Germline V gives CDR1 LNHNV, CDR2 YYDKDF (reference sequence). V lost 2 bases to trimming and J lost 6 bases, with 10 bases between them. CDR3: CATSRLDTSEAFF. The DNA for the CDR3 is TGTGCCACCAGCAGACTAGACACTTCTGAAGCTTTCTTT.

The J gene is TRBJ1-4, the V gene TRBV5-1; 8 nucleotides agree with TRBD1. V lost 5 bases, J lost 8 bases, and 11 bases stayed unmatched. Germline assignment: CDR1 SGHRS and CDR2 YFSETQ. This CDR3 contains 15 residues. The CDR3 protein is CASRPQTRTGEKLFF. CDR3 sequence (DNA): TGCGCCAGCAGACCACAGACAAGGACAGGGGAAAAACTGTTTTTT.

The chain combines TRBV7-2 with TRBJ2-3; D not resolved. V lost 1 base and J lost 5, with 10 bases in between. This CDR3 contains 14 residues. Germline-derived CDR1 and CDR2 are SGHTA and FQGNSA. In DNA form, the CDR3 reads TGTGCCAGCAGCTTAGATCTGGTCTTAGATACGCAGTATTTT. Translated, it gives CASSLDLVLDTQYF.

This clonotype has just a few counts. The V call is TRBV6-6, the J call TRBJ2-7; D possibly corresponds to TRBD1 (6 bases). The V and J ends lost 5 bases and 1 base respectively, with 9 bases between them. Germline assignment: CDR1 MNHNY and CDR2 SVGAGI (reference sequence). This CDR3 region has 13 residues. CDR3 residues: CASSDQGSYEQYF. In DNA form, the CDR3 reads TGTGCCAGCAGTGATCAGGGGTCCTACGAGCAGTACTTC.

This CDR3 reads CASSYPWTSGRAREQYF. The CDR3 DNA reads as TGTGCCAGCAGTTACCCGTGGACTAGCGGGAGGGCCAGGGAGCAGTACTTC. The chain combines TRBV6-8 with TRBJ2-7; 15 nucleotides line up with TRBD2. The CDR3 length is 17 residues. The ends lost 2 bases at V and 7 bases at J; junction bases unmatched: 9. Germline lookup yields CDR1 MNHGY and CDR2 SAAAGT.

A few counts support this clonotype. The chain recombines TRBV5-1 with TRBJ2-7; D is possibly TRBD1 (6 bases). CDR3 length: 14 amino acids. Germline values: CDR1 SGHRS, CDR2 YFSETQ. V shed 1 base and J shed 3 bases, with 11 bases lying between them. CDR3 sequence reads: CASSLRGQNYEQYF. The CDR3 nucleotides are TGCGCCAGCAGCTTGAGGGGACAAAACTACGAGCAGTACTTC. Filled out from reference TRBV5-1 and TRBJ2-7, the complete variable domain reads KAGVTQTPRYLIKTRGQQVTLSCSPISGHRSVSWYQQTPGQGLQFLFEYFSETQRNKGNFPGRFSGRQFSNSRSEMNVSTLELGDSALYLCASSLRGQNYEQYFGPGTRLTVT.